This T cell receptor (beta chain) was sequenced in a study of blood T cell repertoires in COVID-19. The overall study: Acute and convalescent COVID-19 samples came from the United States, Italy and Spain. In each case, the material was cDNA or gDNA derived from T cells, B-cell-depleted T cells, or PBMCs.

In the original workflow: It was from reference gene primer amplification that nucleated cell counts were estimated. Profiled with immunoSEQ multiplex PCR; TCRdb holds only in-frame clones, not every one. V and J calls and clone size follow that table, whereas D and trimming were derived from the DNA. The sample holds fewer than 300,000 clones; roughly 90% are singletons and the top ten take about 0.8%. V lost 6 bases to trimming and J lost 4 bases; unmatched junction nucleotides: 10. This CDR3 contains 16 residues. From germline, CDR1 is SNHLY and CDR2 FYNNEI. This sequence originates from a young man with acute or convalescent COVID-19. Sequencing input: peripheral blood. This chain uses TRBV2 with TRBJ2-5; 11 bases are shared with TRBD2. The chain's CDR3 is CASRQGLAGGGETQYF. The CDR3 region has the DNA TGTGCCAGCAGACAGGGCCTAGCGGGAGGTGGAGAGACCCAGTACTTC. Full variable domain (remainder filled in from reference TRBV2 and TRBJ2-5): EPEVTQTPSHQVTQMGQEVILRCVPISNHLYFYWYRQILGQKVEFLVSFYNNEISEKSEIFDDQFSVERPDGSNFTLKIRSTKLEDSAMYFCASRQGLAGGGETQYFGPGTRLLVL.